A single sample gave rise to the 29 T cell receptor beta chains below, sequenced in a study of neurological immune-mediated disorders. From the 5' RACE reads, TCRdb called clonotypes with MiXCR, one entry per CDR3 protein. The sample includes about 120,000 distinct CDR3 sequences, roughly 3.2% of them seen just once. The specimen was PBMCs. Receptors originate from a woman younger than 45 with multiple sclerosis.

This clonotype was seen many times. V is TRBV20-1 and J is TRBJ2-3; either TRBD1 or TRBD2 may supply D (5 bases each). The CDR3 consists of 15 residues. Germline V lookup: CDR1 DFQATT, CDR2 SNEGSKA (reference sequence). The germline V and J ends were trimmed by 1 base and 0 bases, with 11 bases remaining between them. CDR3 bases: TGCAGTGCTAGAGTTCGAGGGGAAAGCACAGATACGCAGTATTTT. Encoded protein: CSARVRGESTDTQYF.

The table lists this clonotype with many counts. This sequence joins TRBV5-1 and TRBJ2-7, with D hard to call. The length of the CDR3 is 14 residues. Germline loops: CDR1 SGHRS, CDR2 YFSETQ. With 6 bases removed from V and 0 bases from J, the gap between germline ends came to 13 bases. CDR3 in DNA: TGCGCCAGCACTCCGTTCGGTGCCTCCTACGAGCAGTACTTC. This sequence encodes CASTPFGASYEQYF. Filled out from reference TRBV5-1 and TRBJ2-7, the complete variable domain reads KAGVTQTPRYLIKTRGQQVTLSCSPISGHRSVSWYQQTPGQGLQFLFEYFSETQRNKGNFPGRFSGRQFSNSRSEMNVSTLELGDSALYLCASTPFGASYEQYFGPGTRLTVT.

This clonotype was detected many times. V gene TRBV27 combines with J gene TRBJ1-4; TRBD1 might be the D (5 bases). CDR3 length: 15 amino acids. The V gene's germline CDR1 is MNHEY and CDR2 SMNVEV (reference sequence). Deletions cut 3 bases from V and 10 bases from J, with 18 bases between. CDR3 sequence reads: CASSFQGRRVGKLFF. Here the CDR3 DNA reads TGTGCCAGCAGTTTCCAGGGTCGCAGAGTCGGAAAACTGTTTTTT.

The sample holds many counts of this clonotype. This rearrangement joins TRBV20-1 to TRBJ1-2; 9 bases agree with TRBD1. J gave up 7 bases and V 0 bases, and 9 bases lay outside the gene matches. The length of the CDR3 is 15 residues. Germline-derived CDR1 and CDR2 are DFQATT and SNEGSKA (reference sequence). CDR3 sequence reads: CSARDRDRVKGGYTF. The CDR3 DNA reads TGCAGTGCTAGAGACCGGGACAGGGTAAAGGGTGGCTACACCTTC.

This sequence joins TRBV20-1 and TRBJ1-3; D possibly corresponds to TRBD1 (5 bases). V lost 7 bases to trimming and J lost 0 bases, with 10 bases between them. CDR1 is DFQATT and CDR2 is SNEGSKA in the germline V gene (reference sequence). This CDR3 has 13 residues. The CDR3 sequence is CSDRQSSGNTIYF. CDR3 DNA: TGCAGTGATCGACAGAGCTCTGGAAACACCATATATTTT.

This clonotype was picked up many times. This chain connects TRBV5-1 to TRBJ2-3; 11 positions match TRBD2. The germline gives CDR1 SGHRS, CDR2 YFSETQ. The CDR3 totals 15 residues. V was pared by 4 bases and J by 5 bases, with 6 bases of the junction left unmatched. The chain's CDR3 is CASSPGLAGEDTQYF. The CDR3 nucleotides are TGCGCCAGCAGCCCCGGACTAGCGGGTGAAGATACGCAGTATTTT.

There are many counts of this clonotype. The chain links TRBV7-9 to TRBJ1-2; TRBD1 matches at 8 bases. CDR3 length equals 16 residues. Germline CDR1 and CDR2: SEHNR and FQNEAQ (reference sequence). With V trimmed by 3 bases and J by 7 bases, 13 bases remained unmatched. In DNA form, the CDR3 reads TGTGCCAGCAGCTTCCCAGATGGCAGGGGGCTCATTGGCTACACCTTC. Translation: CASSFPDGRGLIGYTF.

This clonotype was observed at least ten times. The rearrangement links TRBV4-1 to TRBJ2-4, with 7 bases that match TRBD1. Trimming cost V 5 bases and J 9 bases; bases outside gene matches: 10. Germline CDR1 is MGHRA and CDR2 is YSYEKL. This CDR3 contains 14 residues. CDR3: CASSTPDRNGIQYF. The CDR3 bases are TGCGCCAGCAGCACACCGGACAGGAACGGCATTCAGTACTTC.

This clonotype was counted many times. This chain joins TRBV12-3 or TRBV12-4 and TRBJ1-5; D perhaps matches TRBD1 (6 bases). This CDR3 has 14 residues. Trimming removed 5 bases at V and 3 bases at J, with 11 bases between. The CDR3 spells CASSATGYNQPQHF. As DNA, the CDR3 is TGTGCCAGCAGTGCGACAGGCTACAATCAGCCCCAGCATTTT.

This clonotype was detected many times. The chain combines TRBV7-2 with TRBJ2-1, with D perhaps matching TRBD2 (6 bases). Per germline, CDR1 SGHTA and CDR2 FQGNSA. The CDR3 covers 13 residues. V was pared by 0 bases and J by 9 bases, with 9 bases between. CDR3 loop: CASSLARETEQFF. In DNA form, the CDR3 reads TGTGCCAGCAGCTTAGCACGGGAGACTGAGCAGTTCTTC.

This clonotype has a count of ten or more. The V gene is TRBV7-9, the J gene TRBJ2-6, with 7 bases that match TRBD1. V lost 3 bases to trimming and J lost 0 bases; unmatched junction nucleotides: 5. This CDR3 has 17 amino acids. CDR1 and CDR2 (germline): SEHNR, FQNEAQ (reference sequence). CDR3 in amino acids: CASSFRTGRSGANVLTF. DNA for the CDR3: TGTGCCAGCAGCTTCAGGACAGGACGCTCTGGGGCCAACGTCCTGACTTTC.

This clonotype was recorded at least ten times. This chain uses TRBV5-5 with TRBJ2-2, with D hard to call. The germline gives CDR1 SGHKS, CDR2 YYEKEE (reference sequence). The CDR3 is made up of 15 amino acids. Deletions cut 0 bases from V and 0 bases from J, with 6 bases between. CDR3 in DNA: TGTGCCAGCAGCTTGGGACACTCGAACACCGGGGAGCTGTTTTTT. Amino acid sequence: CASSLGHSNTGELFF.

This clonotype showed up just a few times. The conserved final phenylalanine or tryptophan is absent from the CDR3, which likely points to a read error. The DNA is left out, because the CDR3 cannot be placed on it with certainty; the CDR3 is given as TCRdb lists it. The CDR3 protein is CASTPGTGNSPLNC. The J gene is TRBJ1-6, the V gene TRBV7-8; the table's TRBD1 call for D was not verified on the DNA. 14 amino acids form the CDR3, both terminal residues included. CDR1 SGHVS and CDR2 FQNEAQ come from the germline V gene.

This clonotype was seen a handful of times. The chain combines TRBV18 with TRBJ1-4; D unclear. The CDR3 contains 14 residues. Germline-derived CDR1 and CDR2 are KGHSH and LQKENI. Trimming cost V 2 bases and J 0 bases, with 4 bases left between them. This chain's CDR3 is CASSPVATNEKLFF. Written as DNA, the CDR3 is TGTGCCAGCTCACCAGTAGCAACTAATGAAAAACTGTTTTTT.

In its sample, this clonotype was seen many times. The chain combines TRBV5-1 with TRBJ2-3; D could derive from TRBD1 or TRBD2 (5 bases each). V shed 0 bases and J shed 0 bases, with 8 bases lying between them. Germline lookup yields CDR1 SGHRS and CDR2 YFSETQ. The CDR3 covers 15 residues. CDR3 in DNA: TGCGCCAGCAGCTTGGATGGGGGTAGCACAGATACGCAGTATTTT. This sequence encodes CASSLDGGSTDTQYF.

This clonotype was observed a few times. V usage is TRBV20-1 and J usage is TRBJ2-7; possible D gene TRBD1, 6 bases. The germline V gene encodes CDR1 DFQATT and CDR2 SNEGSKA (reference sequence). The length of the CDR3 is 15 residues. V was cut by 1 base and J by 6 bases, with 19 bases left in between. The CDR3 region is CSARAYSQGLGEQYF. CDR3 bases: TGCAGTGCTAGAGCCTATTCCCAGGGGTTAGGCGAGCAGTACTTC.

This clonotype was seen repeatedly, ten times or more. This chain uses TRBV20-1 with TRBJ1-6; TRBD1 aligns across 8 bases. Germline V gene lookup returns CDR1 DFQATT and CDR2 SNEGSKA (reference sequence). This CDR3 region has 15 residues. V shed 0 bases and J 8 bases; nucleotides not matched to a gene: 6. DNA of the CDR3: TGCAGTGCTAGAGATCAATGGACAGGGTATTCACCCCTCCACTTT. This translates into CSARDQWTGYSPLHF.

This clonotype was counted many times. The V call is TRBV7-9, the J call TRBJ2-2; D not resolved. The CDR3 has 17 amino acids. The germline V and J ends were trimmed by 5 bases and 0 bases, with 16 bases remaining between them. CDR1 is SEHNR and CDR2 is FQNEAQ in the germline V gene (reference sequence). This CDR3 reads CASSLLPGFSNTGELFF. For the CDR3, the DNA is TGTGCCAGCAGCCTGCTACCGGGTTTCTCGAACACCGGGGAGCTGTTTTTT.

This clonotype was picked up a small number of times. The chain couples TRBV7-9 to TRBJ1-5, with D perhaps matching TRBD1 (6 bases). CDR3 length: 14 residues. V was cut by 4 bases and J by 7 bases, with 14 bases left in between. The germline CDR1 and CDR2 sequences are SEHNR and FQNEAQ (reference sequence). The DNA of the CDR3 is TGTGCCAGCAGCTCAGGGGCGAAGGGGCAGCCCCAGCATTTT. It translates to CASSSGAKGQPQHF. The variable domain in full, completed from reference TRBV7-9 and TRBJ1-5, reads DTGVSQNPRHKITKRGQNVTFRCDPISEHNRLYWYRQTLGQGPEFLTYFQNEAQLEKSRLLSDRFSAERPKGSFSTLEIQRTEQGDSAMYLCASSSGAKGQPQHFGDGTRLSIL.

This clonotype occurred many times. The V and J genes are TRBV15 and TRBJ2-2; no reliable D call. Germline V gene data show CDR1 as LNHNV and CDR2 as YYDKDF (reference sequence). Trimming removed 5 bases at V and 7 bases at J, with 11 bases between. CDR3 length equals 13 residues. The CDR3: CATSDRTDGELFF. The CDR3 bases are TGTGCCACCAGCGACCGTACTGACGGGGAGCTGTTTTTT.

In this sample, this clonotype turned up many times. This chain uses TRBV29-1 with TRBJ2-1, with D possibly matching TRBD2 (6 bases). This CDR3 contains 18 residues. V lost 0 bases and J 7 bases, leaving 25 bases between the germline ends. Germline V gene sequence: CDR1 SQVTM, CDR2 ANQGSEA. The CDR3 DNA reads as TGCAGCGTTGAAGACCCCCCCGGCGCGGGGTGGGATCTTAATGAGCAGTTCTTC. Translated, it gives CSVEDPPGAGWDLNEQFF.

Within the sample, this clonotype is medium-sized. The chain carries TRBV5-1 and TRBJ2-3; TRBD1 or TRBD2 may be the D gene (5 bases each). The germline V gene encodes CDR1 SGHRS and CDR2 YFSETQ. Trimming shortened V by 3 bases and J by 5 bases, and 10 bases separated the two germline ends. This CDR3 is built from 13 residues. CDR3 sequence reads: CASSSGGEDTQYF. DNA for the CDR3: TGCGCCAGCAGCTCTGGGGGAGAAGATACGCAGTATTTT. Filled out from reference TRBV5-1 and TRBJ2-3, the complete variable domain reads KAGVTQTPRYLIKTRGQQVTLSCSPISGHRSVSWYQQTPGQGLQFLFEYFSETQRNKGNFPGRFSGRQFSNSRSEMNVSTLELGDSALYLCASSSGGEDTQYFGPGTRLTVL.

This clonotype was seen at least ten times. Germline is not matched at one junction end, which may reflect a read error. V gene TRBV7-6 combines with J gene TRBJ2-5, with TRBD1 identical over 7 bases. This CDR3 comprises 13 residues. Germline CDR1 SGHVS, CDR2 FNYEAQ. CDR3 amino acids: CASSLYTGQAQNF. In DNA form, the CDR3 reads TGTGCCAGCAGCTTATATACTGGACAGGCCCAAAACTTC.

At least ten counts were recorded for this clonotype. CDR3 sequence: CASSLAGGAGTGELFF. For the CDR3, the DNA is TGTGCCAGCAGCTTAGCAGGGGGCGCGGGCACCGGGGAGCTGTTTTTT. This rearrangement joins TRBV7-9 to TRBJ2-2; TRBD1 aligns across 7 bases. CDR3 length equals 16 residues. J lost 4 bases, V lost 0 bases, and 5 bases had no gene match. Germline CDR1 and CDR2: SEHNR and FQNEAQ (reference sequence).

This clonotype was seen ten or more times. The genes are TRBV18 and TRBJ1-2, with a weak D call TRBD1 (6 bases). The CDR3 spans 14 residues. The V end was cut by 0 bases, the J end by 5 bases, with 10 bases between. CDR1 and CDR2 from the germline V gene are KGHSH and LQKENI. DNA of the CDR3: TGTGCCAGCTCACCACCCGGACAGAGTTATGGCTACACCTTC. Amino acid sequence: CASSPPGQSYGYTF.

Ten or more counts support this clonotype. The rearrangement uses TRBV20-1 and TRBJ2-1; no clear D gene. V was pared by 6 bases and J by 7 bases, with 10 bases between. Germline V lookup: CDR1 DFQATT, CDR2 SNEGSKA (reference sequence). The CDR3 has 11 amino acids. CDR3 in amino acids: CSAISANEQFF. The CDR3 DNA sequence: TGCAGTGCCATTTCAGCGAATGAGCAGTTCTTC.

This clonotype was seen many times. CDR3 sequence (DNA): TGTGCCAGCAGCCAGGACAGGGGGCAGATGGATACGCAGTATTTT. Translated, it gives CASSQDRGQMDTQYF. The rearrangement links TRBV5-6 to TRBJ2-3; 11 bases fit TRBD1. V was pared by 4 bases and J by 6 bases, with 7 bases of the junction left unmatched. Per germline, CDR1 SGHDT and CDR2 YYEEEE. CDR3 length: 15 residues.

This clonotype was found a few times. The J gene is TRBJ1-2, the V gene TRBV10-3, with 9 bases matching TRBD1. Losses at the gene ends were 7 bases for V and 4 bases for J; bases not matched to a gene: 10. The CDR3 has 15 residues. Germline values: CDR1 ENHRY, CDR2 SYGVKD. The CDR3 here is CAITWDREGGYGYTF. The CDR3 region has the DNA TGTGCCATCACCTGGGACAGGGAGGGGGGCTATGGCTACACCTTC.

This clonotype was found many times. The V call is TRBV7-2, the J call TRBJ2-3, with a weak D call TRBD1 (6 bases). The CDR3 sequence is 14 residues long. Germline CDR1 and CDR2: SGHTA and FQGNSA. The V gene lost 1 base and the J gene lost 6 bases, with 11 bases spanning the gap. The DNA of the CDR3 is TGTGCCAGCAGCTTAGTTTCTGGGGGCGATACGCAGTATTTT. Its translation is CASSLVSGGDTQYF.